The T cell receptor beta chain described here comes from a study of blood T cell repertoires in COVID-19. Authors' methods: Cell counts per sample came from amplifying reference gene primers. Sequencing used immunoSEQ multiplex PCR; TCRdb keeps in-frame clones, though not all of them. V and J calls and clone size follow that table, whereas D and trimming were derived from the DNA. The sample gives 200,000 to 250,000 clones, 82% of which show up once; 3% to 4% is in the top ten. Recruitment covered about two dozen US areas and drew participants whose ages spanned about 18 to 100 years. Assignment of participants to cohorts was predicated upon participant-reported clinical history. Each recovered donor of Cohort 3 presented with two negative PCRs, clearance, or symptom resolution. This receptor was obtained from a woman between 55 and 75 years old who had recovered from COVID-19. The sequenced sample was PBMCs or T cells enriched from blood (not recorded which).

CDR3 coding DNA: TGTGCCAGCAGCGAGGGACAGGGGGTTGGCTACACCTTC. The encoded protein is CASSEGQGVGYTF. The V call is TRBV3-1 (or the pseudogene TRBV3-2), the J call TRBJ1-2; 11 bases are a match to TRBD1. The germline gives CDR1 LGHDT, CDR2 YNNKEL (reference sequence). The CDR3 sequence is 13 residues long. V lost 5 bases, J lost 7 bases, and 3 bases stayed unmatched.